This T cell receptor (beta chain) was obtained from a study of blood T cell repertoires in COVID-19. Study at large: Recovery meant two consecutive negative NP/OP PCR tests, professional clearance, or resolved symptoms.

Membership in each cohort depended on participant-reported clinical history. CDR1 SGHNT and CDR2 YYREEE come from the germline V gene (reference sequence). The CDR3 consists of 15 residues. The V and J ends lost 4 bases and 2 bases respectively, with 15 bases between them. TCRdb's table, derived via immunoSEQ multiplex PCR, lists solely in-frame clones and lacks some. Among hundreds of thousands of clones, about 90% were seen once, and the ten largest hold 1.5% to 2.5%. The chain combines TRBV5-4 with TRBJ2-5; TRBD2 might be the D (6 bases). The TCR comes from a man aged 35 to 55 in a cohort exposed to, infected with or recovered from COVID-19 (not recorded which). Sample: PBMCs or T cells enriched from blood (not recorded which). CDR3 DNA: TGTGCCAGCAGCAACCTCGACGGGAGACAAGAGACCCAGTACTTC. It encodes CASSNLDGRQETQYF.